This TCR beta chain was sequenced for a study of siplizumab effects on memory and regulatory T cells. Regarding the study as a whole: Sequences below about 10^-5 frequency were poorly captured, limiting mapping of alloreactive clones.

CDR1 SGHAT and CDR2 FQNNGV come from the germline V gene. The ends lost 1 base at V and 5 bases at J; junction bases unmatched: 3. The CDR3 runs 14 residues. As to this clone: Its antigen is unidentified.

The assay was immunoSEQ multiplex PCR, and TCRdb's table has in-frame clones only and misses some. The sample includes 75,000 to 100,000 clones, 94% of them seen just once. The rearrangement links TRBV11-2 to TRBJ2-5; 8 bases map to TRBD1. This receptor was taken from a human donor in good health. Source material: non-Treg CD4+ T cells sorted from blood. The CDR3 here is CASSLGDRSETQYF. The DNA for the CDR3 is TGTGCCAGCAGCTTAGGGGACAGGTCGGAGACCCAGTACTTC.